This T cell receptor beta chain emerged from a study of technical replicates of blood from a few donors. Libraries were prepared by immunoSEQ multiplex PCR; TCRdb keeps only in-frame clonotypes and omits some of them. The repertoire consists of 60,000 to 65,000 clones, with about 87% occurring once and the leading ten covering about 5%. The germline CDR1 and CDR2 sequences are KGHSH and LQKENI. The CDR3 runs to 14 residues. The V segment lost 5 bases and the J segment 0 bases; nucleotides outside the gene matches: 2. The chain links TRBV18 to TRBJ2-7, with 9 positions matching TRBD1. Sequencing was performed on PBMCs. The TCR was taken from a human donor in good health. Some clones in this sample may be carry-over from other donors' samples. Here the CDR3 reads CASSGTGNSYEQYF. CDR3 nucleotides: TGTGCCAGCTCAGGGACAGGGAACTCCTACGAGCAGTACTTC.